A single sample gave rise to the 32 T cell receptor beta chains below, sequenced in a study of T cell responses to AZD1222 COVID-19 vaccine. Measured with immunoSEQ multiplex PCR; TCRdb has only the in-frame clones, and not every one. The data show 92,000 or so clones, about nine tenths seen once. This specimen was peripheral blood, taken on day 0 of AZD1222 vaccination. All receptors derive from an adult in good health.

V gene TRBV4-1 combines with J gene TRBJ2-1; unclear D gene. Germline V CDR1 and CDR2: MGHRA, YSYEKL. The CDR3 length is 16 residues. Trimming left V 0 bases short and J 3 bases short, with 12 bases between. This chain's CDR3 is CASSQDLQASYNEQFF. CDR3 in DNA: TGCGCCAGCAGCCAAGATCTACAAGCTAGCTACAATGAGCAGTTCTTC.

A single count supports this clone. The J gene is TRBJ2-3, the V gene TRBV4-3, with D unresolved. In germline, CDR1 is LGHNA, CDR2 YSLEER. This CDR3 has 13 residues. Trimming removed 3 bases from V and 0 bases from J, with 4 bases in between. The CDR3 DNA sequence: TGCGCCAGCAGCCACCAAAGCACAGATACGCAGTATTTT. Translated, it gives CASSHQSTDTQYF.

The V and J genes are TRBV7-9 and TRBJ1-1; 7 bases align to TRBD1. This CDR3 is built from 14 residues. Germline CDR1 reads SEHNR; CDR2 reads FQNEAQ (reference sequence). V was pared by 5 bases and J by 0 bases, with 3 bases of the junction left unmatched. DNA for the CDR3: TGTGCCAGCAGCCAACAGGGGCTGAACACTGAAGCTTTCTTT. The encoded protein is CASSQQGLNTEAFF.

J is TRBJ2-7 and V is TRBV7-3; D unclear. The CDR3 spans 14 residues. The germline V gene encodes CDR1 SGHTA and CDR2 FQGTGA. The V gene lost 5 bases and the J gene lost 0 bases, with 11 bases spanning the gap. The CDR3 region is CASSPNPNSYEQYF. The CDR3 DNA is TGTGCCAGCAGCCCCAACCCAAACTCCTACGAGCAGTACTTC.

This CDR3 is CASSPGRRNNSPLHF. The CDR3 DNA reads as TGTGCCAGCAGCCCGGGACGGCGGAATAATTCACCCCTCCACTTT. The chain has TRBV27 and TRBJ1-6, with D tentatively TRBD1 (5 bases). Germline V gene sequence: CDR1 MNHEY, CDR2 SMNVEV (reference sequence). V gave up 6 bases and J gave up 5 bases, with 14 bases separating them. CDR3 size: 15 residues.

This clone was observed a single time. J is TRBJ1-2 and V is TRBV6-1; D not resolved. Germline V gene data show CDR1 as MNHNS and CDR2 as SASEGT. Trimming took off 3 bases at V and 3 bases at J, with 5 bases between the two ends. The CDR3 runs to 12 residues. CDR3 DNA: TGTGCCAGCAGTGAGAGTGACTATGGCTACACCTTC. It yields the protein CASSESDYGYTF.

This chain joins TRBV27 and TRBJ2-3, with 10 bases that match TRBD2. This CDR3 contains 16 residues. V was clipped by 3 bases and J by 5 bases; unmatched bases: 8. Germline CDR1 is MNHEY and CDR2 is SMNVEV (reference sequence). CDR3 DNA sequence: TGTGCCAGCAGTTTTCGAGCGGGGGGGCCCGGAGATACGCAGTATTTT. It translates to CASSFRAGGPGDTQYF.

The chain is built from TRBV2 and TRBJ2-5; 12 bases agree with TRBD1. Trimming at V came to 6 bases and at J to 5 bases, leaving 7 bases not matched to a gene. CDR1 SNHLY and CDR2 FYNNEI come from the germline V gene. There are 15 residues in the CDR3. CDR3 protein: CASRPGTGGLETQYF. The CDR3 DNA sequence: TGTGCCAGCAGACCGGGGACAGGGGGCTTGGAGACCCAGTACTTC. Full variable domain (remainder filled in from reference TRBV2 and TRBJ2-5): EPEVTQTPSHQVTQMGQEVILRCVPISNHLYFYWYRQILGQKVEFLVSFYNNEISEKSEIFDDQFSVERPDGSNFTLKIRSTKLEDSAMYFCASRPGTGGLETQYFGPGTRLLVL.

This sequence joins TRBV19 and TRBJ2-1; TRBD2 aligns across 9 bases. CDR3 size: 15 residues. Germline V CDR1 and CDR2: LNHDA, SQIVND (reference sequence). V dropped 3 bases and J dropped 5; count of bases not matched to a gene: 5. CDR3 coding DNA: TGTGCCAGTAGTATCGGAGCGGGGGGCAACAATGAGCAGTTCTTC. It encodes CASSIGAGGNNEQFF.

The V gene is TRBV2, the J gene TRBJ1-2; TRBD1 matches 7 bases. J lost 3 bases, V lost 6 bases, and 7 bases had no gene match. This CDR3 comprises 14 residues. Germline V gene data show CDR1 as SNHLY and CDR2 as FYNNEI. The CDR3 region is CASRRQGGYYGYTF. The CDR3, as DNA: TGTGCCAGCAGACGACAGGGCGGCTACTATGGCTACACCTTC.

The gene calls are TRBV3-1 (or the pseudogene TRBV3-2) and TRBJ1-1; 7 nucleotides line up with TRBD1. V shed 3 bases and J 12 bases; nucleotides not matched to a gene: 10. Germline lookup yields CDR1 LGHDT and CDR2 YNNKEL (reference sequence). This CDR3 contains 13 residues. The CDR3 here is CASSQRSRDSPFF. The DNA for the CDR3 is TGTGCCAGCAGCCAGCGGTCCCGGGACAGCCCTTTCTTT.

V is TRBV14 and J is TRBJ2-7; D not resolved. The V gene's germline CDR1 is SGHDN and CDR2 FVKESK. The V gene lost 0 bases and the J gene lost 4 bases, with 7 bases spanning the gap. This CDR3 spans 13 amino acids. CDR3 loop: CASSQDGEYEQYF. The CDR3 coding sequence is TGTGCCAGCAGCCAAGACGGTGAATACGAGCAGTACTTC.

The chain is built from TRBV4-3 and TRBJ2-7, with 7 bases that match TRBD1. The trim removed 4 bases at V and 3 bases at J, leaving 21 bases unmatched. Germline-derived CDR1 and CDR2 are LGHNA and YSLEER. The length of the CDR3 is 19 residues. CDR3 sequence reads: CASSRGRAVSGTELYEQYF. CDR3 in DNA: TGCGCCAGCAGCCGGGGAAGGGCAGTTAGTGGGACAGAACTCTACGAGCAGTACTTC.

This chain joins TRBV13 and TRBJ1-2, with D possibly matching TRBD1 (5 bases). Germline-derived CDR1 and CDR2 are PRHDT and FYEKMQ (reference sequence). CDR3 length: 14 amino acids. Trimming removed 0 bases from V and 8 bases from J, with 13 bases in between. The CDR3 here is CASSLGGGTEGYTF. For the CDR3, the DNA is TGTGCCAGCAGCTTAGGAGGAGGGACGGAAGGCTACACCTTC.

The genes are TRBV19 and TRBJ1-1, with a tentative D call TRBD1 (6 bases). The V and J ends lost 7 bases and 4 bases respectively, with 16 bases between them. Germline CDR1 is LNHDA and CDR2 is SQIVND (reference sequence). The CDR3 loop spans 14 amino acids. As DNA, the CDR3 is TGTGCCAGTACCCATGGGGGGGGCGGCACTGAAGCTTTCTTT. This translates into CASTHGGGGTEAFF.

The chain uses TRBV18 and TRBJ1-5; D not resolved. Germline lookup yields CDR1 KGHSH and CDR2 LQKENI. The length of the CDR3 is 14 residues. The V and J ends lost 5 bases and 5 bases respectively, with 13 bases between them. The CDR3 coding sequence is TGTGCCAGCTCAGATAGGAGGGAAGATCAGCCCCAGCATTTT. This codes for CASSDRREDQPQHF.

V usage is TRBV5-1 and J usage is TRBJ1-3, with D uncertain. The germline V gene encodes CDR1 SGHRS and CDR2 YFSETQ. The CDR3 is made up of 16 amino acids. The V gene lost 0 bases and the J gene lost 0 bases, with 10 bases spanning the gap. This chain's CDR3 is CASSLEGVGSGNTIYF. CDR3 DNA: TGCGCCAGCAGCTTGGAGGGCGTGGGCTCTGGAAACACCATATATTTT.

The V and J genes are TRBV12-3 or TRBV12-4 and TRBJ1-1; D gene uncertain. This CDR3 is 12 amino acids long. Trimming removed 2 bases at V and 0 bases at J, with 1 base between. CDR3 residues: CASSLMNTEAFF. CDR3 DNA: TGTGCCAGCAGTTTAATGAACACTGAAGCTTTCTTT.

The chain uses TRBV25-1 and TRBJ2-5, with 7 positions matching TRBD2. The CDR3 covers 18 residues. The germline V gene has CDR1 MGHDK and CDR2 SYGVNS. The V gene end was trimmed by 2 bases and the J gene end by 2 bases; junction bases not matched to a gene: 14. CDR3 nucleotide sequence: TGTGCCAGCAGTGAAGGGGTCCGGGGGGACCCGAAGCAAGAGACCCAGTACTTC. Translation: CASSEGVRGDPKQETQYF.

This chain uses TRBV28 with TRBJ1-5; D possibly corresponds to TRBD1 (6 bases). The CDR3 covers 15 residues. Germline V CDR1 and CDR2: MDHEN, SYDVKM. With 6 bases removed from V and 0 bases from J, the gap between germline ends came to 12 bases. CDR3 residues: CASSSDSYSNQPQHF. DNA of the CDR3: TGTGCCAGCAGCTCGGACAGCTATAGCAATCAGCCCCAGCATTTT.

This chain joins TRBV7-2 and TRBJ1-4, with D possibly TRBD1 on 5 matching bases. V was pared by 5 bases and J by 8 bases, with 12 bases between. This CDR3 comprises 13 residues. Germline lookup yields CDR1 SGHTA and CDR2 FQGNSA. CDR3 sequence: CASSNPGPEKLFF. CDR3 DNA: TGTGCCAGCAGCAACCCGGGGCCAGAAAAACTGTTTTTT.

The rearrangement links TRBV18 to TRBJ2-5; no clear D. The CDR3 is 15 amino acids. Germline V gives CDR1 KGHSH, CDR2 LQKENI. Trimming removed 4 bases from V and 0 bases from J, with 12 bases in between. DNA for the CDR3: TGTGCCAGCTCACAATCCGCCAGAAACCAAGAGACCCAGTACTTC. It codes for CASSQSARNQETQYF.

The sample holds many counts of this clone. The chain carries TRBV6-2 or TRBV6-3 and TRBJ1-1; weak D call: TRBD1 (5 bases). V was shortened by 3 bases and J by 2 bases, with 7 bases between the two germline ends. The V gene's germline CDR1 is MNHEY and CDR2 SVGEGT. The CDR3 loop spans 13 amino acids. The CDR3 DNA follows: TGTGCCAGCAGTTATCGGGACAACACTGAAGCTTTCTTT. Translated: CASSYRDNTEAFF.

V usage is TRBV2 and J usage is TRBJ2-3; D call uncertain. The CDR3 has 11 amino acids. CDR1 and CDR2 (germline): SNHLY, FYNNEI. The V and J ends lost 4 bases and 6 bases respectively, with 5 bases between them. CDR3 DNA: TGTGCCAGCAGTGTCAGGGATACGCAGTATTTT. Translated, it gives CASSVRDTQYF.

J is TRBJ2-7 and V is TRBV7-2; D tentatively fits TRBD1 or TRBD2 (6 bases each). This CDR3 has 15 amino acids. Trimming left V 6 bases short and J 1 base short, with 16 bases between. Germline CDR1 reads SGHTA; CDR2 reads FQGNSA. Here the CDR3 reads CASRLGAGPSYEQYF. The CDR3 bases are TGTGCCAGCAGACTGGGGGCGGGGCCTTCCTACGAGCAGTACTTC.

The V gene is TRBV29-1, the J gene TRBJ1-1; 9 bases match TRBD1. Germline loops: CDR1 SQVTM, CDR2 ANQGSEA. This CDR3 region has 13 residues. Trimming removed 4 bases from V and 4 bases from J; junction bases left unmatched: 4. CDR3 coding DNA: TGCAGCGTTGCACAGGGGGCTGGCACTGAAGCTTTCTTT. Amino acids: CSVAQGAGTEAFF.

The rearrangement joins TRBV11-2 to TRBJ1-6; the D is unclear. Between the trimmed V and J ends, which lost 5 bases and 10 bases, there was a span of 6 bases. CDR1 and CDR2 (germline): SGHAT, FQNNGV. There are 11 residues in the CDR3. CDR3 sequence reads: CASSDVSPLHF. DNA for the CDR3: TGTGCCAGCAGCGACGTGTCACCCCTCCACTTT.

The chain has TRBV19 and TRBJ1-5; D is perhaps TRBD1 (6 bases). CDR1 is LNHDA and CDR2 is SQIVND in the germline V gene (reference sequence). The CDR3 is made up of 16 amino acids. V lost 5 bases to trimming and J lost 0 bases, with 14 bases between them. The CDR3 DNA follows: TGTGCCAGTAGTCTGAGGGGGTCACGTAGCAATCAGCCCCAGCATTTT. Protein: CASSLRGSRSNQPQHF.

J is TRBJ1-4 and V is TRBV10-3; D might be TRBD1 (6 bases). The CDR3 has 17 amino acids. The ends were cut back, 0 bases at V and 1 base at J, with 12 bases in the middle. Germline V lookup: CDR1 ENHRY, CDR2 SYGVKD. The CDR3 loop reads CAISESTTGLTNEKLFF. The CDR3 DNA sequence: TGTGCCATCAGTGAGTCGACGACAGGTCTAACTAATGAAAAACTGTTTTTT.

The chain combines TRBV28 with TRBJ1-1; 8 bases map to TRBD1. V trimming: 5 bases; J trimming: 3 bases; junction bases outside the gene matches: 8. The CDR3 consists of 15 residues. CDR1 is MDHEN and CDR2 is SYDVKM in the germline V gene. The CDR3 reads CASSPLRQGYTEAFF. The DNA of the CDR3 is TGTGCCAGCAGTCCCCTCCGACAGGGGTACACTGAAGCTTTCTTT. The entire variable domain, with the rest obtained from reference TRBV28 and TRBJ1-1, is as follows: DVKVTQSSRYLVKRTGEKVFLECVQDMDHENMFWYRQDPGLGLRLIYFSYDVKMKEKGDIPEGYSVSREKKERFSLILESASTNQTSMYLCASSPLRQGYTEAFFGQGTRLTVV.

For the CDR3, the DNA is TGCGCCAGCAGCCAAGATGGGGGATTTGACTATGGCTACACCTTC. As protein: CASSQDGGFDYGYTF. The V gene is TRBV4-1, the J gene TRBJ1-2; possibly TRBD1 for D (5 bases). The germline V gene encodes CDR1 MGHRA and CDR2 YSYEKL. The length of the CDR3 is 15 residues. Trimming took 0 bases from V and 3 from J, leaving 11 bases between them.

The chain joins TRBV9 to TRBJ1-3; 8 bases fit TRBD1. Germline CDR1 reads SGDLS; CDR2 reads YYNGEE. The J segment lost 2 bases and the V segment lost 0 bases, leaving 10 bases of the junction unmatched. The CDR3 spans 18 residues. The CDR3 DNA sequence: TGTGCCAGCAGCGTAGCCCCCACAGGGGGGTGGGCTGGAAACACCATATATTTT. It specifies CASSVAPTGGWAGNTIYF.